Listed below are T cell receptor beta chains from one sample, sequenced in a study of blood T cell repertoires in COVID-19. Data came from immunoSEQ multiplex PCR; TCRdb stores just in-frame clones and leaves some out. This sample has approximately 160,000 clones, with approximately 86% found just once. The specimen sequenced was peripheral blood. The receptors originated from a man aged 55 to 69 with COVID-19, enrolled during active disease. CDR3s include the opening cysteine and the closing phenylalanine or tryptophan. Each record gives: D gene, clone size, V gene, J gene, CDR3 protein, CDR3 DNA. A D gene is named only where the DNA matches it firmly. Clone size is shown for a subset of rows, as once, few, many or a class of expanded clone.

>.|few|TRBV2|TRBJ1-2
CASTPTNYGYTF
TGTGCCAGCACCCCCACTAACTATGGCTACACCTTC
>.|.|TRBV19|TRBJ1-4
CASSMGGAGEKLFF
TGTGCCAGTAGTATGGGAGGGGCCGGTGAAAAACTGTTTTTT
>.|.|TRBV5-1|TRBJ1-1
CASSRRGQGSGTEAFF
TGCGCCAGCAGCCGGAGGGGTCAGGGTTCGGGCACTGAAGCTTTCTTT
>.|.|TRBV5-1|TRBJ1-5
CASSRTGSNQPQHF
TGCGCCAGCAGCCGAACAGGGAGCAATCAGCCCCAGCATTTT
>.|.|TRBV28|TRBJ2-5
CASSLGGGETQYF
TGTGCCAGCAGTTTGGGGGGTGGGGAGACCCAGTACTTC
>.|once|TRBV3-1/TRBV3-2|TRBJ1-1
CASSQGIGAGDFTEAFF
TGTGCCAGCAGCCAAGGTATCGGGGCAGGGGATTTCACTGAAGCTTTCTTT
>.|few|TRBV19|TRBJ1-1
CASRGQVGTEAFF
TGTGCCAGTAGGGGGCAGGTGGGCACTGAAGCTTTCTTT
>TRBD2|.|TRBV7-2|TRBJ2-3
CASSDGLVRFPDTQYF
TGTGCCAGCAGCGACGGACTAGTGAGGTTCCCAGATACGCAGTATTTT
>TRBD2|.|TRBV6-4|TRBJ2-2
CASSPLAGDTGELFF
TGTGCCAGCAGCCCGCTAGCGGGAGATACCGGGGAGCTGTTTTTT
>.|.|TRBV12-2|TRBJ2-1
CASRLRQVNEQFF
TGTGCAAGTCGCTTACGACAGGTCAATGAGCAGTTCTTC
>.|.|TRBV5-4|TRBJ1-6
CASSLSGGSSLHF
TGTGCCAGCAGCTTATCGGGTGGTTCATCCCTCCACTTT
>TRBD1|.|TRBV19|TRBJ1-3
CASSRGTGNFYGSGNTIYF
TGTGCCAGTAGTAGGGGGACAGGGAATTTCTACGGCTCTGGAAACACCATATATTTT
>.|once|TRBV10-3|TRBJ1-1
CAISESGRSNTEAFF
TGTGCCATCAGTGAGTCGGGCAGGTCGAACACTGAAGCTTTCTTT
>TRBD2|once|TRBV6-2/TRBV6-3|TRBJ2-2
CASSRILTGTTFDTGELFF
TGTGCCAGCAGCCGTATATTGACCGGGACTACCTTCGACACCGGGGAGCTGTTTTTT
>TRBD1|.|TRBV28|TRBJ1-4
CASRQGGEKLFF
TGTGCCAGTCGACAGGGAGGAGAAAAACTGTTTTTT
>.|.|TRBV5-8|TRBJ1-5
CASSLFLQLNQPQHF
TGTGCCAGCAGCTTGTTTCTACAGCTCAATCAGCCCCAGCATTTT
>.|.|TRBV4-2|TRBJ2-3
CASSLGGGSTDTQYF
TGTGCCAGCAGCCTCGGTGGCGGGAGCACAGATACGCAGTATTTT
>TRBD1|few|TRBV18|TRBJ2-3
CASSPGTGTTDTQYF
TGTGCCAGCTCACCCGGGACAGGGACTACAGATACGCAGTATTTT
>.|.|TRBV7-2|TRBJ2-6
CASSLALPVSGANVLTF
TGTGCCAGCAGCTTAGCCCTTCCGGTCTCCGGGGCCAACGTCCTGACTTTC
>.|once|TRBV24-1|TRBJ1-1
CATSDPLAGSGTEAFF
TGTGCCACCAGTGACCCCCTTGCCGGGTCGGGCACTGAAGCTTTCTTT
>.|.|TRBV19|TRBJ2-5
CASSIEGGRETQYF
TGTGCCAGTAGTATAGAGGGGGGTAGGGAGACCCAGTACTTC
>TRBD1|.|TRBV9|TRBJ1-5
CASSAGTGGSYSNQPQHF
TGTGCCAGCAGCGCCGGGACAGGGGGCTCTTATAGCAATCAGCCCCAGCATTTT
>.|.|TRBV6-4|TRBJ1-2
CASSDSVSGQYGYTF
TGTGCCAGCAGTGACTCTGTAAGCGGACAGTATGGCTACACCTTC
>.|few|TRBV2|TRBJ2-7
CASTREDYEQYF
TGTGCCAGCACGAGGGAAGACTACGAGCAGTACTTC
>.|.|TRBV19|TRBJ1-4
CASSIGQTNEKLFF
TGTGCCAGTAGTATCGGACAGACTAATGAAAAACTGTTTTTT
>.|.|TRBV11-2|TRBJ2-5
CASSLDGSRGSTQYF
TGTGCCAGCAGCTTAGATGGGTCCCGGGGGTCGACCCAGTACTTC
>TRBD2|.|TRBV10-3|TRBJ2-3
CASLERGGTDTQYF
TGTGCCTCTCTTGAGCGGGGGGGCACAGATACGCAGTATTTT
>.|.|TRBV20-1|TRBJ2-7
CSAARGYEQYF
TGCAGTGCTGCTAGGGGATACGAGCAGTACTTC
>.|.|TRBV7-2|TRBJ2-7
CASSLSGNYEQYF
TGTGCCAGCAGCCTATCCGGGAACTACGAGCAGTACTTC
>.|.|TRBV19|TRBJ2-3
CASSPDRVGGDTQYF
TGTGCCAGTAGTCCAGACAGGGTGGGGGGAGATACGCAGTATTTT
>.|.|TRBV18|TRBJ2-5
CASSPQRGETQYF
TGTGCCAGCTCACCACAAAGGGGGGAGACCCAGTACTTC
>TRBD1|.|TRBV27|TRBJ1-4
CASSPRDSLNEKLFF
TGTGCCAGCAGTCCGAGGGACAGCCTAAATGAAAAACTGTTTTTT
>.|.|TRBV6-1|TRBJ2-1
CASSELAGLLGEQFF
TGTGCCAGCAGTGAACTGGCGGGCCTCCTAGGAGAGCAGTTCTTC
>.|.|TRBV14|TRBJ1-1
CASSQDPRGAFF
TGTGCCAGCAGCCAAGACCCCCGGGGGGCTTTCTTT
>TRBD2|.|TRBV5-4|TRBJ2-6
CASSLLAVSGANVLTF
TGTGCCAGCAGCTTACTAGCGGTCTCTGGGGCCAACGTCCTGACTTTC
>TRBD1|.|TRBV19|TRBJ1-2
CASSVQGVAYGYTF
TGTGCCAGTAGTGTGCAGGGGGTAGCCTATGGCTACACCTTC
>TRBD1|.|TRBV5-1|TRBJ1-2
CASSFGAGGGYGYTF
TGCGCCAGCAGCTTTGGAGCAGGGGGCGGCTATGGCTACACCTTC
>.|.|TRBV2|TRBJ2-5
CASSVWMEGETQYF
TGTGCCAGCAGTGTCTGGATGGAGGGAGAGACCCAGTACTTC
>TRBD2|.|TRBV27|TRBJ2-1
CASSYSGLSSSYNEQFF
TGTGCCAGCAGTTATAGCGGGCTCAGTAGCTCCTACAATGAGCAGTTCTTC
>TRBD2|.|TRBV11-3|TRBJ2-1
CASSLGDPLRGANEQFF
TGTGCCAGCAGCTTAGGGGACCCCTTGCGGGGGGCCAATGAGCAGTTCTTC
>.|.|TRBV7-2|TRBJ1-3
CASSSGSSSGNTIYF
TGTGCCAGCAGCTCCGGGTCGAGCTCTGGAAACACCATATATTTT
>.|.|TRBV7-9|TRBJ2-7
CASSFPRGDEQYF
TGTGCCAGCAGCTTCCCCCGCGGCGACGAGCAGTACTTC
>TRBD1|.|TRBV7-2|TRBJ1-5
CASSSGGDRSNQPQHF
TGTGCCAGCAGCTCCGGAGGGGACAGGAGCAATCAGCCCCAGCATTTT
>.|.|TRBV4-1|TRBJ1-1
CASSQDTNRVGEAFF
TGCGCCAGCAGCCAAGATACCAACAGGGTTGGTGAAGCTTTCTTT
>TRBD1|.|TRBV6-5|TRBJ2-2
CASSKLTGGSGELFF
TGTGCCAGCAGCAAACTTACAGGGGGGTCCGGGGAGCTGTTTTTT
>.|.|TRBV18|TRBJ2-2
CASSPAGQAMNTGELFF
TGTGCCAGCTCACCGGCGGGCCAGGCAATGAACACCGGGGAGCTGTTTTTT
>TRBD2|.|TRBV29-1|TRBJ2-1
CSVPLAGGRLSEQFF
TGCAGCGTTCCTCTAGCGGGAGGGCGGTTGAGTGAGCAGTTCTTC
>.|.|TRBV19|TRBJ1-2
CASNTGFGGYTF
TGTGCCAGTAACACAGGGTTCGGCGGCTACACCTTC
>TRBD2|.|TRBV9|TRBJ2-1
CASSPLAGAANEQFF
TGTGCCAGCAGCCCTCTAGCGGGAGCAGCCAATGAGCAGTTCTTC
>TRBD2|.|TRBV10-3|TRBJ2-1
CAISESLAGVVNEQFF
TGTGCCATCAGTGAATCCCTAGCGGGAGTTGTAAATGAGCAGTTCTTC
>.|.|TRBV2|TRBJ1-2
CASSVRQARYGYTF
TGTGCCAGCAGTGTTAGGCAGGCACGCTATGGCTACACCTTC
>TRBD2|.|TRBV7-7|TRBJ2-3
CASSPIRLAGGSPTDTQYF
TGTGCTAGCAGCCCGATACGACTAGCGGGGGGTTCTCCTACAGATACGCAGTATTTT